This record looks at one TCR beta chain sequence and its context. Its antigen is unknown. The V gene's germline CDR1 is MDHEN and CDR2 SYDVKM. This CDR3 region has 13 residues. With V trimmed by 5 bases and J by 7 bases, 6 bases remained unmatched. The source of the sample is a study of shared clonotypes between healthy human individuals. On the study more broadly: Donors had three CD4 naive, three CD4 memory, two CD8 naive and one CD8 memory plate apiece.

Method: immunoSEQ multiplex PCR; TCRdb's copy keeps in-frame clones and lacks some. Here the sample spans some 1 million clones, approximately 72% being singletons. Study-level results: Rarefaction indicated that sorted-subset sequencing remained incomplete although depth was large.

The J gene is TRBJ1-2, the V gene TRBV28, with 8 positions matching TRBD1. The sequenced sample was memory CD4+ T cells sorted from blood. Specified subset: CD45RA-negative fraction. The source of this sequence is a man aged 18 to 35 in good health. The DNA for the CDR3 is TGTGCCAGCAGTCCTCAGGGGGCTGGTGGCTACACCTTC. This translates into CASSPQGAGGYTF.